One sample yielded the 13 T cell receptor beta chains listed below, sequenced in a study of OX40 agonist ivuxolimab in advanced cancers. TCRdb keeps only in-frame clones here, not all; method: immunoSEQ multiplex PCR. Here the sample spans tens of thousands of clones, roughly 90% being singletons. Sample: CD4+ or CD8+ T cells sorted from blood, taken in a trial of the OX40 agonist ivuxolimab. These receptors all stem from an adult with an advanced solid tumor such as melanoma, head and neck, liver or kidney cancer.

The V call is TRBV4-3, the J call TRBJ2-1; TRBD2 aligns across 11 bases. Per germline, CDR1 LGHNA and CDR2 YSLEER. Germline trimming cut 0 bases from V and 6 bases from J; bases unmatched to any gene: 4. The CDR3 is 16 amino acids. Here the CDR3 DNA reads TGCGCCAGCAGCCAAGATCCGCTAGCGGGAGGCAATGAGCAGTTCTTC. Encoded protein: CASSQDPLAGGNEQFF.

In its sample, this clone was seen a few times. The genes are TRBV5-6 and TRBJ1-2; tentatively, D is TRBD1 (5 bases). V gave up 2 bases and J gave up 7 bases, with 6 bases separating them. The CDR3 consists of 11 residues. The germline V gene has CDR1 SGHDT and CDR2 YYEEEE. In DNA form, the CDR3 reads TGTGCCAGCAGCTTCAGGGTTGGCTACACCTTC. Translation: CASSFRVGYTF.

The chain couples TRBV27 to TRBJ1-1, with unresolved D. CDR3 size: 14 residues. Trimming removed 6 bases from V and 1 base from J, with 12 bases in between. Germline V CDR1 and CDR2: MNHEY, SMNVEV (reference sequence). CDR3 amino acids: CASSLLSRNTEAFF. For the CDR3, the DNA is TGTGCCAGCAGCCTATTGTCCAGGAACACTGAAGCTTTCTTT.

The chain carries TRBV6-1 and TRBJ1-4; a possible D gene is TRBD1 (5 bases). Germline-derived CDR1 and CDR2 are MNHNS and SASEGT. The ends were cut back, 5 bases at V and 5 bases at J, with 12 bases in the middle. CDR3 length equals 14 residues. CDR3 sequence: CASSTGGGNEKLFF. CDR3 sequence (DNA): TGTGCCAGCAGTACGGGGGGAGGGAATGAAAAACTGTTTTTT.

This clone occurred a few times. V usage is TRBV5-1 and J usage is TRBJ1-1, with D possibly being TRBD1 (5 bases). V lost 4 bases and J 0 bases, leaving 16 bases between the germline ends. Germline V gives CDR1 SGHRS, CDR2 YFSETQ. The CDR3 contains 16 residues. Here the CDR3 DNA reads TGCGCCAGCAGCCTAGACAGTTACCCCTTGAACACTGAAGCTTTCTTT. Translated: CASSLDSYPLNTEAFF.

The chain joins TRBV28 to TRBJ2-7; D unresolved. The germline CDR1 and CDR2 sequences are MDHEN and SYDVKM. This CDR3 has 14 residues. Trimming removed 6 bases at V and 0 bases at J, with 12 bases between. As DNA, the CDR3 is TGTGCCAGCAGCCTAGAAGGGCCCTCCTACGAGCAGTACTTC. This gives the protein CASSLEGPSYEQYF.

The CDR3 region is CASSEVGSVRYF. The CDR3, as DNA: TGTGCCAGCAGTGAAGTAGGAAGCGTTCGGTACTTC. The chain couples TRBV2 to TRBJ2-7; D is uncertain. V dropped 1 base and J dropped 12 bases, with 13 bases sitting between them. CDR1 is SNHLY and CDR2 is FYNNEI in the germline V gene. The CDR3 sequence is 12 residues long. Together with reference TRBV2 and TRBJ2-7, the CDR3 gives the full variable domain: EPEVTQTPSHQVTQMGQEVILRCVPISNHLYFYWYRQILGQKVEFLVSFYNNEISEKSEIFDDQFSVERPDGSNFTLKIRSTKLEDSAMYFCASSEVGSVRYFGPGTRLTVT.

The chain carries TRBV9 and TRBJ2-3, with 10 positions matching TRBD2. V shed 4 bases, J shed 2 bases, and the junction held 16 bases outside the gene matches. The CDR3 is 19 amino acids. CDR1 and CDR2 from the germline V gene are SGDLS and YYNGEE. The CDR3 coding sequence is TGTGCCAGCAGCCCCAACCCGATTGTAGCGGGAGGTACCACAGATACGCAGTATTTT. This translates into CASSPNPIVAGGTTDTQYF. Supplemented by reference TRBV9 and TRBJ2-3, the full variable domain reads DSGVTQTPKHLITATGQRVTLRCSPRSGDLSVYWYQQSLDQGLQFLIQYYNGEERAKGNILERFSAQQFPDLHSELNLSSLELGDSALYFCASSPNPIVAGGTTDTQYFGPGTRLTVL.

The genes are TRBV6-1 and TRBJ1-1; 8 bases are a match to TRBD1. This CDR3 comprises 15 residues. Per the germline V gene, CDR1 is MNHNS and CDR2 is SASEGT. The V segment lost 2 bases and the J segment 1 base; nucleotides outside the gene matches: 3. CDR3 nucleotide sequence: TGTGCCAGCAGTGAATACGGGACAGGGAACACTGAAGCTTTCTTT. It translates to CASSEYGTGNTEAFF.

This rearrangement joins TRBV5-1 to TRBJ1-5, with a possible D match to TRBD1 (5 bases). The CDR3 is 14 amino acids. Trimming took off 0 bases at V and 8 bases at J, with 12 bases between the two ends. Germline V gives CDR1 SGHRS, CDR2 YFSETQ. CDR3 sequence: CASSLGLWGEPQHF. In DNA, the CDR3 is TGCGCCAGCAGCTTGGGCTTATGGGGGGAGCCCCAGCATTTT.

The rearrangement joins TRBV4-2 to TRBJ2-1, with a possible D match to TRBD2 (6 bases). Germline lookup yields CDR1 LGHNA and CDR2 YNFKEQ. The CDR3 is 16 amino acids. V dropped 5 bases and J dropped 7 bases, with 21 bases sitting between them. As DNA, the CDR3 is TGTGCCAGCAGCTCAACCGTATCGGGAGTATCAAATGAGCAGTTCTTC. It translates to CASSSTVSGVSNEQFF.

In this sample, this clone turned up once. The CDR3 loop reads CASTLGNTIYF. The CDR3 DNA follows: TGTGCCAGCACCCTTGGAAACACCATATATTTT. This chain uses TRBV6-5 with TRBJ1-3; D unresolved. Germline CDR1 and CDR2: MNHEY and SVGAGI. The CDR3 extends over 11 amino acids. With 7 bases removed from V and 3 bases from J, the gap between germline ends came to 4 bases.

The CDR3 bases are TGTGCCTGGAGTGCGCGGTGGAGCTCCTACGAGCAGTACTTC. Its translation is CAWSARWSSYEQYF. The chain uses TRBV30 and TRBJ2-7; no clear D. Germline V gene sequence: CDR1 GTSNPN, CDR2 SVGIG (reference sequence). The CDR3 runs 14 residues. V lost 1 base, J lost 0 bases, and 10 bases lay in between.